The source of this T cell receptor beta chain is a study of kidney transplant recipient with SARS-CoV-2 infection. Ten or more counts support this clonotype. Per the germline V gene, CDR1 is DFQATT and CDR2 is SNEGSKA (reference sequence). There are 13 residues in the CDR3. The ends were cut back, 2 bases at V and 5 bases at J, with 7 bases in the middle. MiXCR was run by TCRdb on the reads, yielding one entry per CDR3 protein. Among about 240,000 distinct CDR3 sequences listed, under 35% were seen once. The sequenced sample was a blood sample, obtained at baseline and on approximately day 120 from a kidney transplant recipient. The chain recombines TRBV20-1 with TRBJ1-6; D unresolved. The receptor was isolated from a young adult male patient who had COVID-19 and was a kidney transplant recipient. Some T cells may arise from the graft donor. In DNA, the CDR3 is TGCAGTGCTAGACGGCGGGATAATTCACCCCTCCACTTT. It codes for CSARRRDNSPLHF.